A selection of T cell receptor beta chains follows, all from one sample in a study of cytomegalovirus exposure and HLA in healthy donors. Sequencing used immunoSEQ multiplex PCR; TCRdb keeps in-frame clones, though not all of them. Of 150,000 to 200,000 clones in the sample, over 80% are singletons; the top ten hold roughly 1.4%. Source material: PBMCs. The source is a man aged 40-49 years in good health and CMV-seronegative. The CDR3 runs from the conserved cysteine through the conserved F or W.

J: TRBJ1-2
V: TRBV28
CDR3: CASTTIGASGYTF

J: TRBJ1-5
V: TRBV7-2
CDR3: CASSLDAGAYNQPQHF

J: TRBJ2-7
V: TRBV6-5
CDR3: CASSPQTGRRYEQYF

J: TRBJ1-2
V: TRBV5-4
CDR3: CASSSGTGGFFGSGYTF

J: TRBJ2-1
V: TRBV7-2
CDR3: CASSLERSGEQFF

J: TRBJ2-3
V: TRBV7-9
CDR3: CASSRSQGSTDTQYF

J: TRBJ2-1
V: TRBV27
CDR3: CASSITGGIYNEQFF

J: TRBJ2-1
V: TRBV23-1
CDR3: CASSQSWASYNEQFF

J: TRBJ1-1
V: TRBV7-2
CDR3: CASSLLGNTEAFF

J: TRBJ2-7
V: TRBV4-3
CDR3: CASSQSFKGGRGLEQYF

J: TRBJ2-3
V: TRBV10-3
CDR3: CAISGGTSGSTDTQYF

J: TRBJ2-1
V: TRBV5-1
CDR3: CASSLVAGGSSGQFF

J: TRBJ2-3
V: TRBV7-2
CDR3: CASSYGSGGLDTQYF

J: TRBJ2-7
V: TRBV7-2
CDR3: CASSLADSSFYEQYF

J: TRBJ2-3
V: TRBV6-5
CDR3: CASSYSGRTSTDTQYF

J: TRBJ2-5
V: TRBV9
CDR3: CASSGDSGGANFETQYF

J: TRBJ2-1
V: TRBV4-3
CDR3: CASSQDPAGTGWNNEQFF

J: TRBJ2-3
V: TRBV30
CDR3: CAWRGTGRGTDTQYF

J: TRBJ2-7
V: TRBV5-1
CDR3: CASSPLPGYYEQYF

J: TRBJ2-7
V: TRBV2
CDR3: CASSSQGAEYEQYF

J: TRBJ1-2
V: TRBV7-8
CDR3: CASSSTYPLRDYGYTF

J: TRBJ1-5
V: TRBV7-6
CDR3: CASSSQGHSNQPQHF

J: TRBJ1-5
V: TRBV19
CDR3: CASSIFPRTGSGQPQHF

J: TRBJ2-1
V: TRBV9
CDR3: CASSVGASGGYNEQFF

J: TRBJ1-5
V: TRBV19
CDR3: CASSTLTGTQPQHF

J: TRBJ2-1
V: TRBV19
CDR3: CASSIARTSGNEQFF

J: TRBJ2-3
V: TRBV9
CDR3: CASSVDKDTQYF

J: TRBJ1-6
V: TRBV18
CDR3: CASSPPTSFGSPLHF

J: TRBJ2-7
V: TRBV19
CDR3: CASSISINSYEQYF

J: TRBJ2-5
V: TRBV28
CDR3: CASSLSQTGGTTQYF

J: TRBJ2-7
V: TRBV10-3
CDR3: CAIRDLDGTGIHEQYF

J: TRBJ1-2
V: TRBV15
CDR3: CATSRESTAVYGYTF

J: TRBJ2-2
V: TRBV9
CDR3: CASSAGGGTGELFF

J: TRBJ2-7
V: TRBV6-5
CDR3: CASSAGLAGQYF

J: TRBJ2-3
V: TRBV6-4
CDR3: CASSARQGRGDTQYF

J: TRBJ2-1
V: TRBV5-4
CDR3: CASSFYNEQFF

J: TRBJ2-1
V: TRBV29-1
CDR3: CSATGSYNEQFF

J: TRBJ2-2
V: TRBV30
CDR3: CAWTMAGTGELFF

J: TRBJ2-5
V: TRBV7-9
CDR3: CASSPQDGVQETQYF

J: TRBJ2-7
V: TRBV11-2
CDR3: CASSPDREAYEQYF

J: TRBJ1-2
V: TRBV7-2
CDR3: CASSARTAGYGYTF

J: TRBJ2-7
V: TRBV20-1
CDR3: CSAYAGGGQYF

J: TRBJ1-6
V: TRBV5-1
CDR3: CASSLRTGGVYNSPLHF

J: TRBJ2-5
V: TRBV11-2
CDR3: CASSLPGNWETQYF

J: TRBJ2-2
V: TRBV19
CDR3: CASSIVAANTGELFF

J: TRBJ2-3
V: TRBV29-1
CDR3: CSVEWTSGITDTQYF

J: TRBJ2-5
V: TRBV19
CDR3: CASSQGGQAEGTQYF

J: TRBJ1-1
V: TRBV10-3
CDR3: CAISEPGGGEAFF

J: TRBJ1-4
V: TRBV7-9
CDR3: CASSPGQGGIGAEKLFF

J: TRBJ2-1
V: TRBV11-3
CDR3: CASSLGVRGHNEQFF

J: TRBJ2-3
V: TRBV7-6
CDR3: CASSKLAGGTDTQYF

J: TRBJ1-2
V: TRBV7-9
CDR3: CASSPTGDYGYTF

J: TRBJ2-3
V: TRBV30
CDR3: CAWDTLAGGDTQYF

J: TRBJ2-2
V: TRBV18
CDR3: CASSPRLTSPTAGELFF

J: TRBJ2-4
V: TRBV27
CDR3: CASRDPSGGLGNIQYF

J: TRBJ1-1
V: TRBV14
CDR3: CASSPPRGQGLGEAFF

J: TRBJ1-2
V: TRBV4-3
CDR3: CASSQGPSEGNYGYTF

J: TRBJ2-7
V: TRBV11-3
CDR3: CASSYDRSNFYEQYF

J: TRBJ1-5
V: TRBV5-4
CDR3: CASSLWAGGQPQHF

J: TRBJ2-1
V: TRBV30
CDR3: CAWRASGRATVYNEQFF